This T cell receptor beta chain derives from a study of shared T cell receptors in the human thymus. J gave up 2 bases and V 0 bases, and 12 bases lay outside the gene matches. The germline gives CDR1 LGHNT, CDR2 FRNRAP. This CDR3 region has 19 residues. Libraries were prepared by immunoSEQ multiplex PCR; TCRdb keeps only in-frame clonotypes and omits some of them. The sample lists roughly 660,000 clones; roughly 90% were seen once. The same sample was also studied in work on human thymus T cells. In that study: The source of the thymus tissue was resections taken during corrective heart surgery. Among unrelated individuals, related research reported thymic repertoires that overlapped highly.

The sample consisted of thymocytes. The TCR was taken from a boy in the first two years of life with a congenital heart defect. The chain combines TRBV12-5 with TRBJ2-2, with 7 nucleotides matching TRBD1. DNA for the CDR3: TGTGCTAGTGGTTTGGTGACGGGACAGCTCTTTCGAAACACCGGGGAGCTGTTTTTT. Amino acid sequence: CASGLVTGQLFRNTGELFF.